The following is a T cell receptor (beta chain) sequence with its context. Its antigen is not known. These data are taken from a study of T cell repertoires in cytomegalovirus infection. TCRdb processed the reads anew with MiXCR; each CDR3 protein has one entry. The repertoire holds approximately 500,000 distinct CDR3 sequences, with roughly a third as singletons. Overall study results and limits: Clonotype analysis showed dominance of the ex vivo response by HLA-C-restricted CMV-specific TCR beta clonotypes.

Germline V gene data show CDR1 as DFQATT and CDR2 as SNEGSKA (reference sequence). The CDR3 is 15 residues long. This chain uses TRBV20-1 with TRBJ2-1; 8 bases are shared with TRBD2. The sample consisted of cultured PBMCs, taken from culture after CMV antigen stimulation. This sequence originates from a human donor in good health (CMV status not recorded). Some clones in this sample may be carry-over from other donors' samples. The CDR3 loop is CSAHIAGSSYNEQFF. As DNA, the CDR3 is TGCAGCGCCCATATAGCGGGGAGCTCCTACAATGAGCAGTTCTTC.